This T cell receptor beta chain comes out of a study of T cells in Graves' hyperthyroidism and ophthalmopathy (dated by TCRdb to about 2019). Background for the entire study: Peripheral blood was sampled at the time of initial diagnosis, prior to any treatment. To identify TCR V-J signatures that set the groups apart, the researchers used a discovery cohort of 100 or so patients, made up of under 50 with Graves' ophthalmopathy and about 59 with stable Graves' hyperthyroidism. Prospective prediction of ophthalmopathy was tested in an independent validation cohort of 18 to 20 hyperthyroidism patients and 15 to 17 patients who later progressed to ophthalmopathy. The roughly 100 discovery patients were randomly divided into training and test sets at a 7:3 ratio. The study also compared thyroid tissue and blood T-cell repertoires from about six Graves' hyperthyroidism patients. Following sampling, methimazole starting at 30 mg daily was given to hyperthyroidism patients, and high-dose intravenous methylprednisolone was given to ophthalmopathy patients. The paper reports TCR Vbeta CDR3 sequencing of roughly 140 peripheral blood samples: approximately 41 ophthalmopathy, 70 to 85 hyperthyroidism and 17 progressor patients. The paper's findings and limits, for the study overall: Sample size was not statistically predetermined, and investigators were not blinded to group allocation. In validation, the model predicted progression to ophthalmopathy a median of around 6.5 months before onset, with over 60% sensitivity and about 72% specificity. In cross-validation, a model built on a 13 V-J signature told ophthalmopathy apart from stable hyperthyroidism with 85% to 90% sensitivity and about 81% specificity, and in testing the same model reached 80%/75%. Most expanded thyroid clonotypes (frequency above 0.001) were also detected in blood, a finding suggesting that blood repertoires may reflect thyroid immune responses.

Amplification of TCR beta CDR3 regions was carried out from RNA transcripts. A first-round RT-PCR of the TCR CDR3 used the HTBI primer set with the Qiagen OneStep RT-PCR kit. Libraries were constructed in a second round of multiplex PCR, after which size selection and purification were performed. The libraries were sequenced on an Illumina HiSeq2000 using paired-end 100 bp reads. For the original study's pipeline: SOAPnuke was used to process the raw data, removing reads that contained adapters or uncalled bases, had a mean Phred below 15, or lacked an exact match to the constant primer or identifier. High-quality paired reads were merged using COPE v1.2.5, and each unique nucleotide sequence was defined as a clonotype. MiTCR v1.1 was used to align clonotypes to the IMGT TRBV, TRBD and TRBJ reference segments. The analysis was restricted to V-J combinations with a frequency above 0.0001, which together covered just over 99% of the repertoires. The TCS score was defined as F50 (clonal expansion) divided by E x V (chaos), with BLOSUM62-based TCRdist calculated between CDR3 peptides within each V-J. Welch's t-statistics and random forest reduced roughly 500 V-J features to under 15, which were used in a naive Bayes classifier (R e1071). TCRdb reran the public reads through fastp at Q25 and MiXCR, keeping productive beta chains. Each CDR3 protein gets just one entry, which takes the most common genes and DNA from the rows behind it. TCRdb, rather than the study authors, made the V and J calls. The sample data list 730,000 or so distinct CDR3 sequences, and about 19% of these were observed just once. 16% of the sample is taken by the ten largest.

A few counts support this clonotype. Its antigen target is currently unknown. Base-call qualities are not available, and no considerably larger clone is one nucleotide away. Hyperthyroidism patients were aged 18 to 65 years and newly diagnosed, with disease duration of less than 2 months. Exclusion was applied to patients with uncontrolled infections, other autoimmune diseases, pregnancy or lactation. Clinical symptoms, serum thyroxine and TRAb, thyroid ultrasound, and orbital computed tomography formed the basis for the diagnoses. Blood from progressor patients was drawn when they were first diagnosed with hyperthyroidism, before any ophthalmopathy symptoms appeared. PBMCs were isolated from about 10 ml of fresh peripheral blood by Ficoll-Paque density gradient centrifugation. Progressor patients were initially diagnosed with Graves' hyperthyroidism and developed ophthalmopathy during follow-up. Trizol reagent was used to extract total RNA, and RNA quality was then checked on an Agilent 2100 Bioanalyzer.

Trimming removed 4 bases from V and 2 bases from J, leaving 18 bases between the germline ends. The CDR3 runs 16 amino acids, cysteine and phenylalanine included. This entry keeps only the CDR3 DNA: 48 bases, framed from base 1. CDR1 and CDR2 were assigned from the germline V gene (reference sequence) as SGHKS and YYEKEE. The chain uses TRBV5-5 and TRBJ1-1; there is no confident call for the D gene. Material for sequencing was blood. The origin of this receptor is a woman aged 50 to 65 with Graves' hyperthyroidism that later progressed to Graves' ophthalmopathy. This receptor has the CDR3 CASSPLRRAGNTEAFF. The sequenced DNA: TGTGCCAGCAGCCCTTTACGTAGGGCGGGAAACACTGAAGCTTTCTTT.